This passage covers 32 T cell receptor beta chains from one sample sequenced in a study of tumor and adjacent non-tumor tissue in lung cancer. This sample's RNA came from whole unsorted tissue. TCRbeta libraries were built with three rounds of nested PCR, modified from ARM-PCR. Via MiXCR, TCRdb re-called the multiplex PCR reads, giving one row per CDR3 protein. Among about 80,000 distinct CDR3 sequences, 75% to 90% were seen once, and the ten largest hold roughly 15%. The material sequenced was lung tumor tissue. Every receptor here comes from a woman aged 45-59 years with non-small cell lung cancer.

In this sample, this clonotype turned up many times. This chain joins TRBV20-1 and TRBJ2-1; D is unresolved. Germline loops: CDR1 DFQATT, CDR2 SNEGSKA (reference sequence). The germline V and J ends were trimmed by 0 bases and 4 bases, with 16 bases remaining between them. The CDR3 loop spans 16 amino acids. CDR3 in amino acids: CSARDSSHPGYNEQFF. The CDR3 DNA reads TGCAGTGCTAGAGATAGTAGTCACCCCGGGTACAATGAGCAGTTCTTC.

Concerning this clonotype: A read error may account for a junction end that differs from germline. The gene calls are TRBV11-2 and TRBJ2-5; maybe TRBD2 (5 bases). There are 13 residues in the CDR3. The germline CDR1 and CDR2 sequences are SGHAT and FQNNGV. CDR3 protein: CASSQAGQETLYF. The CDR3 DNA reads TGTGCCAGCAGTCAGGCGGGCCAAGAGACCCTGTACTTC.

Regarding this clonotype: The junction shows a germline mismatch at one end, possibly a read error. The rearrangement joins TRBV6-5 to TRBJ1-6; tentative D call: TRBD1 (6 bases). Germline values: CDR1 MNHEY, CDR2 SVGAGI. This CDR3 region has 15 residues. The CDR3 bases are TGCGCCAGCAGTTACACGACAGGAGAGGACACACCCCTCCACTTT. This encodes CASSYTTGEDTPLHF.

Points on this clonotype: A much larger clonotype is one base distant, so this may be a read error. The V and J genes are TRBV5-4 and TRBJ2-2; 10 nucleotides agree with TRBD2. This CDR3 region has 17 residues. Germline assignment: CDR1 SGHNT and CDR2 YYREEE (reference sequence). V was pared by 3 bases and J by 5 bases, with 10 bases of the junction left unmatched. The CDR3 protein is CASSSGASGSGTGELFF. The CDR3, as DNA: TGTGCCAGCAGCTCTGGAGCTAGCGGGAGCGGGACCGGGGAGCTGTTTTTT.

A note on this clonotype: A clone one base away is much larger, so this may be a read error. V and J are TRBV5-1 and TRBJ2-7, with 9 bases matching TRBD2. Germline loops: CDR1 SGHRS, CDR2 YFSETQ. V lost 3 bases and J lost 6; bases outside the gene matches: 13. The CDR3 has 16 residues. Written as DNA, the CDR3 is TGCGCCAGCAGCTCCGGGACTAGCAGGGGAAGGGGCGAGCAGTACTTC. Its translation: CASSSGTSRGRGEQYF.

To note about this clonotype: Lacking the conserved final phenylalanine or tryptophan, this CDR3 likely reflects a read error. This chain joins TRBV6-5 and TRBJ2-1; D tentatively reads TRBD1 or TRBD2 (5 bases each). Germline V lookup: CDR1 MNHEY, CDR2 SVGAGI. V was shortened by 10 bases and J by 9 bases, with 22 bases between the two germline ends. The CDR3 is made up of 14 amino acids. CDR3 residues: CANNYVGMRGEQFY. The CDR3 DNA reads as TGTGCCAACAATTATGTCGGGATGAGGGGTGAGCAGTTCTAC.

CDR3 nucleotides: TGCATGGTTGAAGATACCGCGTACAATGAGCAGTTCTTC. It encodes CMVEDTAYNEQFF. The rearrangement uses TRBV29-1 and TRBJ2-1; no firm D call. Germline V gene lookup returns CDR1 SQVTM and CDR2 ANQGSEA. The CDR3 loop spans 13 amino acids.

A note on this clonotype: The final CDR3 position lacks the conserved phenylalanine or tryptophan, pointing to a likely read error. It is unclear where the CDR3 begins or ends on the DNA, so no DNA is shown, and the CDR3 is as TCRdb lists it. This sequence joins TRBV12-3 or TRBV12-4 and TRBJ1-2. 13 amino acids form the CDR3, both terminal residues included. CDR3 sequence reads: CASSINTNYGFSC.

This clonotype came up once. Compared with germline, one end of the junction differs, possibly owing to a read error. The DNA for the CDR3 is TGTAGTGCTAGTTTATCGGACTATGACTACACCTTC. Protein: CSASLSDYDYTF. The V call is TRBV20-1, the J call TRBJ1-2; D is undetermined. The CDR3 is 12 residues long. Germline CDR1 reads DFQATT; CDR2 reads SNEGSKA (reference sequence).

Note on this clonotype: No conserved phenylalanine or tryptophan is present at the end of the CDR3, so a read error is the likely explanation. DNA for the CDR3: TGCAGTGTTGAAACTAGCGGGAGTTACCGGGGGGTTGAGCAGTTCCTC. This encodes CSVETSGSYRGVEQFL. V and J are TRBV29-1 and TRBJ2-1; TRBD2 aligns across 11 bases. The CDR3 covers 16 residues. Looked up from germline, CDR1 is SQVTM and CDR2 is ANQGSEA.

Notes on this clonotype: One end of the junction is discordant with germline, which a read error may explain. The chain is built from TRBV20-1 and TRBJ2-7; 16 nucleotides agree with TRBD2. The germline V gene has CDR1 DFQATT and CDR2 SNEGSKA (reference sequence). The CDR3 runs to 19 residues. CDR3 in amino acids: CSTRTYRGLAGGPSYKQYF. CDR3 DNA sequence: TGCAGTACTAGAACCTATCGGGGACTAGCGGGAGGGCCGTCCTACAAGCAGTACTTC.

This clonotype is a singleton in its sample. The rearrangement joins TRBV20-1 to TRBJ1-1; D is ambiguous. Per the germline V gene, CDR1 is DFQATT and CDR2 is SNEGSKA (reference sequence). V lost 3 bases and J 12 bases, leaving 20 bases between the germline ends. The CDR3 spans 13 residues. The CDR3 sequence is CSARRPQWTETFF. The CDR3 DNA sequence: TGCAGTGCTAGGCGACCCCAGTGGACCGAAACTTTCTTT.

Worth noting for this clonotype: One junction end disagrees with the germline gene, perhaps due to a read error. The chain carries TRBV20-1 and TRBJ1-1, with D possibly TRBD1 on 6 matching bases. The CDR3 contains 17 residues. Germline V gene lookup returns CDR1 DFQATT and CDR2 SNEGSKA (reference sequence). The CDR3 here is CNARDRGQGSMKTEAFF. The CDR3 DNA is TGCAATGCTAGAGATCGTGGGCAGGGGAGCATGAAGACTGAAGCTTTCTTT.

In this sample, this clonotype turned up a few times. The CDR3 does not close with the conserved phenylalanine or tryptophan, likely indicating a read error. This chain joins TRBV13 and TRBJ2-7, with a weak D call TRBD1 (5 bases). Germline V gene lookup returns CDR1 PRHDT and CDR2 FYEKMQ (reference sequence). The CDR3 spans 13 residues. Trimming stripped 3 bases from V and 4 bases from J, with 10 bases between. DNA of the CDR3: TGTGCCAGCAGCTTGGGGCCAGGTTACGAGCAGTACCTC. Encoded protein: CASSLGPGYEQYL.

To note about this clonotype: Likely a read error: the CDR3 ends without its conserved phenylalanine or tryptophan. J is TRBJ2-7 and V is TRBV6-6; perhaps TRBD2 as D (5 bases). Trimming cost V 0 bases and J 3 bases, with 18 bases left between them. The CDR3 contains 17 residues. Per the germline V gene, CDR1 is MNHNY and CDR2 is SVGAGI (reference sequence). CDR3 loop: CASSYSPPSGSIYEQYS. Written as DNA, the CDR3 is TGTGCCAGCAGTTACTCGCCCCCAAGCGGAAGTATCTACGAGCAGTACTCC.

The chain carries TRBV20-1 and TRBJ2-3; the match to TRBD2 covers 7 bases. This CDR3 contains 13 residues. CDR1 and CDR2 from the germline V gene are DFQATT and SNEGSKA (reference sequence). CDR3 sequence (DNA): TGCAATGTGGCGGGAGCAGGGACAGATACGCAGTATTTT. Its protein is CNVAGAGTDTQYF.

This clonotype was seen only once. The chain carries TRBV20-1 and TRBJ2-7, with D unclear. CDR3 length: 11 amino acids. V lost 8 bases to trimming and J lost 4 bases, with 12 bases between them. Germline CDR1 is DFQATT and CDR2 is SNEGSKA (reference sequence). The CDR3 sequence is CSKSHGYEQYF. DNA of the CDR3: TGCAGTAAGTCACATGGGTACGAGCAGTACTTC.

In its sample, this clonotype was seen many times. The CDR3 sequence is CASTPGYSKYYEQYF. The CDR3 DNA follows: TGTGCCAGCACCCCCGGGTACTCAAAGTACTACGAGCAGTACTTC. This chain joins TRBV6-2 or TRBV6-3 and TRBJ2-7; D not certain. The CDR3 covers 15 residues. Germline CDR1 and CDR2: MNHEY and SVGEGT. V was clipped by 7 bases and J by 3 bases, with 19 bases between them.

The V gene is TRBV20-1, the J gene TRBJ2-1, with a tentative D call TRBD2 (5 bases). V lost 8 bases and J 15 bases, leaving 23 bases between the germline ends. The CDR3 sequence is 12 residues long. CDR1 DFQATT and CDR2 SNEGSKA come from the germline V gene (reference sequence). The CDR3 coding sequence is TGCAGTACTGCCGCCAAGGCTACTAGAGGGTTCTTC. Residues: CSTAAKATRGFF.

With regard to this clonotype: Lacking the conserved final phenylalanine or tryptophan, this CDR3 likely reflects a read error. CDR3 loop: CSADKTSGSDGQFV. DNA for the CDR3: TGCAGTGCTGATAAGACTAGCGGTAGTGATGGGCAGTTCGTC. This chain uses TRBV20-1 with TRBJ2-1; 9 bases match TRBD2. CDR1 and CDR2 (germline): DFQATT, SNEGSKA (reference sequence). Trimming at V came to 5 bases and at J to 12 bases, leaving 14 bases not matched to a gene. The CDR3 is 14 residues long.

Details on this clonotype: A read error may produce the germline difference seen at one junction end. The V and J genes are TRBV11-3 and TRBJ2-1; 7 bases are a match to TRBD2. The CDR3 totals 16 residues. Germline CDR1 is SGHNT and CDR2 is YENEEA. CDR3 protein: CASSSRCGSFYNEQFF. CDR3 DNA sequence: TGTGCCAGCAGCTCCCGGTGCGGGAGTTTCTACAATGAGCAATTCTTC.

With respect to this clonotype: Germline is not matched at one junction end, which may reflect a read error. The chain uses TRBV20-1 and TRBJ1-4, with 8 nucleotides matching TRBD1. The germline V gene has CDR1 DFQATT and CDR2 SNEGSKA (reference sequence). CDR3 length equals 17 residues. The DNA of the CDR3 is TGCAATGCTAGACAGGGGAGGGGAGGGGCAACTATTGAAAAACTGTTTTTT. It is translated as CNARQGRGGATIEKLFF.

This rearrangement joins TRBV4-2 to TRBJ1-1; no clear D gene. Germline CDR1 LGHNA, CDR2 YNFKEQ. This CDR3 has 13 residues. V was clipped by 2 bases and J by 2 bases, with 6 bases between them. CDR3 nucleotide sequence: TGTGCCAGCAGCCAAAAACTAAACACTGAAGCTTTCTTT. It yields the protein CASSQKLNTEAFF.

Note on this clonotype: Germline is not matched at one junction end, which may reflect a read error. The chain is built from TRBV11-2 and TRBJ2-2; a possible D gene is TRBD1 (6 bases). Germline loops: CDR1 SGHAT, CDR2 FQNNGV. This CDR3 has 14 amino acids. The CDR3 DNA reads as TGTGCCAGCAGCAAAAACTGGGACACCGTGGAGCTGTTCTTC. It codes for CASSKNWDTVELFF.

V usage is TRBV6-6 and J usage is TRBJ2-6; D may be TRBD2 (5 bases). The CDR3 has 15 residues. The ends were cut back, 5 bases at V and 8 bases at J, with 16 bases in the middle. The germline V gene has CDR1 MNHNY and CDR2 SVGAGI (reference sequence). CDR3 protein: CASSPIGSGTNVLTF. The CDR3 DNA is TGTGCCAGCAGTCCGATAGGGTCGGGGACCAACGTCCTGACTTTC.

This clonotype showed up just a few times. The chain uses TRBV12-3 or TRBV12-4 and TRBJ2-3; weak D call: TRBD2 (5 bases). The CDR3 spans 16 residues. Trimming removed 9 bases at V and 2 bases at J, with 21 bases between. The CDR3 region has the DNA TGTGCCAGGAGCTTAGATACTAGTGGATCCACAGATACGCAGTATTTT. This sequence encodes CARSLDTSGSTDTQYF.

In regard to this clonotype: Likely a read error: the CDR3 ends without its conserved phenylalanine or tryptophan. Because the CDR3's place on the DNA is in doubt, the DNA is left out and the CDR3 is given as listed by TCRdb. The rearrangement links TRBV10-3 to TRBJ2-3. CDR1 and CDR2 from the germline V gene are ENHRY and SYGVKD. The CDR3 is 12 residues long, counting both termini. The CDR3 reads CAIRDFTDTRYI.

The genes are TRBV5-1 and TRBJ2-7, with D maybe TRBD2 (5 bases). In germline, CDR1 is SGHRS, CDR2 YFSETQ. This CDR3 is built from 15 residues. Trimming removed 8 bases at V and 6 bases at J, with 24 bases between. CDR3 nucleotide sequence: TGCGCCAGGACCTTGGCCGCGTCTAGAGAGGGCGAGCAGTACTTC. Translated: CARTLAASREGEQYF.

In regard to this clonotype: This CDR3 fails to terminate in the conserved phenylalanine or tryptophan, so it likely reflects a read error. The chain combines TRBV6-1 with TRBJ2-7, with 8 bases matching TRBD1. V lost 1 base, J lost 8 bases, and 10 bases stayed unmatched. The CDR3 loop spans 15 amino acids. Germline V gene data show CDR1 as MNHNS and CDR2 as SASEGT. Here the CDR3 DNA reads TGTGCCAGCAGTGAAGTAGGACAGGGAGTGGGCAAGCAGTACTCC. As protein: CASSEVGQGVGKQYS.

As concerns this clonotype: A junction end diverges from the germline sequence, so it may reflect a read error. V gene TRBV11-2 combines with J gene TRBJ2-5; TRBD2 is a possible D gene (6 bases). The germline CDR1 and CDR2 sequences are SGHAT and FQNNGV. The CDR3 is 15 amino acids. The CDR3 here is CASILGEDLQETKYF. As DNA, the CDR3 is TGTGCCAGCATCTTAGGGGAGGATTTACAAGAGACCAAGTACTTC. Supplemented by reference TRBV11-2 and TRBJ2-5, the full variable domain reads EAGVAQSPRYKIIEKRQSVAFWCNPISGHATLYWYQQILGQGPKLLIQFQNNGVVDDSQLPKDRFSAERLKGVDSTLKIQPAKLEDSAVYLCASILGEDLQETKYFGPGTRLLVL.

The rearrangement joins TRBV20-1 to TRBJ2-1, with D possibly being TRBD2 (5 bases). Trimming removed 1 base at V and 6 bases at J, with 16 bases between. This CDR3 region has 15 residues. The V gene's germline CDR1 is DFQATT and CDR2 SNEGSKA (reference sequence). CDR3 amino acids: CSARVLVGASNEQFF. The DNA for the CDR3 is TGCAGTGCTAGAGTCCTAGTGGGAGCATCCAATGAGCAGTTCTTC.

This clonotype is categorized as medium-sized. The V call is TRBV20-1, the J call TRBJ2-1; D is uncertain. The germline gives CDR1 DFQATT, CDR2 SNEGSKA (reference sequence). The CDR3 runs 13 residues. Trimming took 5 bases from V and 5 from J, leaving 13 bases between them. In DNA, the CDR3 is TGCAGTGCTCCCTCTGGTGAGCACAATGAGCAGTTCTTC. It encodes CSAPSGEHNEQFF.